The 10 T cell receptor beta chains below all came from one sample that was sequenced in a study of cytomegalovirus exposure and HLA in healthy donors. The primer mix had 60 Vbeta and 13 Jbeta primers. Method: immunoSEQ multiplex PCR; TCRdb's copy keeps in-frame clones and lacks some. The table includes 130,000 or so clones, approximately 82% detected once. The sample taken for sequencing was PBMCs. Source of these receptors: a female donor in good health and CMV-seronegative.

The chain is built from TRBV28 and TRBJ1-2; possibly TRBD1 for D (6 bases). Trimming removed 1 base from V and 8 bases from J, with 26 bases in between. The germline V gene has CDR1 MDHEN and CDR2 SYDVKM. The CDR3 consists of 18 residues. CDR3 coding DNA: TGTGCCAGCAGTTTATCAATCAATACAGGGCGTTCCCCTCGCGGCTACACCTTC. The encoded protein is CASSLSINTGRSPRGYTF.

This sequence joins TRBV27 and TRBJ2-1, with D possibly TRBD2 on 6 matching bases. Deletions cut 6 bases from V and 1 base from J, with 13 bases between. Per the germline V gene, CDR1 is MNHEY and CDR2 is SMNVEV (reference sequence). The CDR3 has 15 residues. The DNA for the CDR3 is TGTGCCAGCAGGTTAATGGGGGGTTCCTACAATGAGCAGTTCTTC. Its protein is CASRLMGGSYNEQFF.

The rearrangement uses TRBV6-5 and TRBJ2-7; TRBD2 agrees at 14 bases. The length of the CDR3 is 16 residues. Germline-derived CDR1 and CDR2 are MNHEY and SVGAGI. V gave up 4 bases and J gave up 1 base; unmatched junction bases: 3. CDR3 amino acids: CASSSGLAGGSYEQYF. The CDR3 coding sequence is TGTGCCAGCAGTTCCGGACTAGCGGGGGGATCCTACGAGCAGTACTTC.

The V gene is TRBV4-1, the J gene TRBJ1-5, with 8 bases matching TRBD1. The trim removed 4 bases at V and 4 bases at J, leaving 0 bases unmatched. CDR1 is MGHRA and CDR2 is YSYEKL in the germline V gene. The CDR3 spans 13 residues. This CDR3 reads CASSRTGNQPQHF. CDR3 coding DNA: TGCGCCAGCAGCCGGACAGGGAATCAGCCCCAGCATTTT.

CDR3 in DNA: TGCAGTGCCAGTTCTTCCACTGAAGCTTTCTTT. Amino acid sequence: CSASSSTEAFF. V usage is TRBV20-1 and J usage is TRBJ1-1; no definite D call. Germline V gives CDR1 DFQATT, CDR2 SNEGSKA (reference sequence). The V end lost 6 bases, the J end lost 4 bases, and 9 bases lay between the germline ends. This CDR3 is 11 amino acids long.

The rearrangement links TRBV29-1 to TRBJ1-4; a weak D match, TRBD1 (5 bases). Looked up from germline, CDR1 is SQVTM and CDR2 is ANQGSEA. The V gene lost 4 bases and the J gene lost 2 bases, with 11 bases spanning the gap. The CDR3 has 14 residues. CDR3 in DNA: TGCAGCGTTGTAGGGGCGGCGACTAATGAAAAACTGTTTTTT. Residues: CSVVGAATNEKLFF.

The V call is TRBV11-3, the J call TRBJ2-3; a possible D gene is TRBD2 (7 bases). V lost 5 bases, J lost 4 bases, and 13 bases lay in between. Germline V gene data show CDR1 as SGHNT and CDR2 as YENEEA. The CDR3 contains 14 residues. The CDR3 DNA reads TGTGCCAGCAGCCCAGGGAGGGGGTCAGATACGCAGTATTTT. Protein: CASSPGRGSDTQYF.

Notes on this clone: Compared with germline, one end of the junction differs, possibly owing to a read error. The V call is TRBV28, the J call TRBJ1-1; unclear D gene. The CDR3 is 14 residues long. Germline V CDR1 and CDR2: MDHEN, SYDVKM. This CDR3 is CASRLEKRNSEAFF. In DNA form, the CDR3 reads TGTGCCAGCAGGCTTGAAAAGCGGAACTCTGAAGCTTTCTTT.

This chain joins TRBV11-1 and TRBJ2-3; D possibly corresponds to TRBD1 (6 bases). CDR1 and CDR2 from the germline V gene are SGHAT and FQDESV (reference sequence). CDR3 size: 15 residues. Trimming took 3 bases from V and 2 from J, leaving 12 bases between them. As DNA, the CDR3 is TGTGCCAGCAGCTTTGTCGGACAGCCCACAGATACGCAGTATTTT. The encoded protein is CASSFVGQPTDTQYF.

V gene TRBV10-3 combines with J gene TRBJ2-3, with TRBD1 matching 8 bases. Germline CDR1 reads ENHRY; CDR2 reads SYGVKD. V gave up 0 bases and J gave up 9 bases; unmatched junction bases: 5. The CDR3 loop spans 14 amino acids. CDR3 nucleotide sequence: TGTGCCATCAGTGAGTCGATGACAGGGGAAACGCAGTATTTT. This gives the protein CAISESMTGETQYF.